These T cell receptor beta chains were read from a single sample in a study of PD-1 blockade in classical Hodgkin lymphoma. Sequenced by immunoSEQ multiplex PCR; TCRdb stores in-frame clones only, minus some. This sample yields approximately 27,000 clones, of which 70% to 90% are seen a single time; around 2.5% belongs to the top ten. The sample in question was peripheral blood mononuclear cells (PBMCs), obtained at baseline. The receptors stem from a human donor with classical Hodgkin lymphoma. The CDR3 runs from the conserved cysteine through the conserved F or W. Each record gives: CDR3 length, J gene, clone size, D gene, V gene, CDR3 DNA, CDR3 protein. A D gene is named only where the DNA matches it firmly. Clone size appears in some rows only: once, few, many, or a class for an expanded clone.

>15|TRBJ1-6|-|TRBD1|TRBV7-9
TGTGCCAGCAGTTCCGACAGGGCCTATAATTCACCCCTCCACTTT
CASSSDRAYNSPLHF
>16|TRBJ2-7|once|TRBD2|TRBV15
TGTGCCACCAGCAGAGACTTTCCGGGACTAGTGCACGAGCAGTACTTC
CATSRDFPGLVHEQYF
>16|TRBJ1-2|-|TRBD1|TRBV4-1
TGCGCCAGCAGCCGTGGAGGGTTAACAGGGGGCTATGGCTACACCTTC
CASSRGGLTGGYGYTF
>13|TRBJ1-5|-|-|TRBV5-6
TGTGCCAGCAGCTTTGGTAGCAATCAGCCCCAGCATTTT
CASSFGSNQPQHF
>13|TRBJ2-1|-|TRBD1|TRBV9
TGTGCCAGCAGCGGACAGGGGGATAATGAGCAGTTCTTC
CASSGQGDNEQFF
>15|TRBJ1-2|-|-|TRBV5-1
TGCGCCAGCAAAGCGGCAGCGGGCGGCCCTTATGGCTACACCTTC
CASKAAAGGPYGYTF
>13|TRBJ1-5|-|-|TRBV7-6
TGTGCCAGCAGCTTCGCGGGGGATCAGCCCCAGCATTTT
CASSFAGDQPQHF
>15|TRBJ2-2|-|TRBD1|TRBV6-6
TGTGCCAGCAGTTACACAGGGGGGAACACCGGGGAGCTGTTTTTT
CASSYTGGNTGELFF
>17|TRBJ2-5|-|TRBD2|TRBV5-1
TGCGCCAGCAGCTTGGGACTAGCGGGGGGCGGACAAGAGACCCAGTACTTC
CASSLGLAGGGQETQYF
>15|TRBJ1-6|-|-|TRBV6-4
TGTGCCAGCAGTGAAGAAGGGGATAATAATTCACCCCTCCACTTT
CASSEEGDNNSPLHF
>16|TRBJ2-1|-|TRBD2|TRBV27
TGTGCCAGCAGTTTATCACCGGGACTAGCGGGGGGGCCTGCGTTCTTC
CASSLSPGLAGGPAFF
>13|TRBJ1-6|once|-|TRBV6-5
TGTGCCAGCAGTTACTCGACTGATCCTACCTACCACTTT
CASSYSTDPTYHF
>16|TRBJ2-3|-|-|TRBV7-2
TGTGCCAGCAGCTTAGTTACTGAGGCTAGCTCACATACGCAGTATTTT
CASSLVTEASSHTQYF
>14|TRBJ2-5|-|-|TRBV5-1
TGCGCCAGCAGCTTGTTCGGGTACCAAGAGATCCAGTACTTC
CASSLFGYQEIQYF
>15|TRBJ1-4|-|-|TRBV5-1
TGCGCCAGCAGCTTGTCGGGGGGAGACGGTGAAAAACTGTTTTTT
CASSLSGGDGEKLFF
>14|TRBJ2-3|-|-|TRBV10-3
TGTGCCATCAGTGGCTCCCCCGATTCAGATACGCAGTATTTT
CAISGSPDSDTQYF
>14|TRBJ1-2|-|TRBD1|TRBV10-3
TGTGCCACCACAATATCCGGGGACAGCTATGGCTACACCTTC
CATTISGDSYGYTF
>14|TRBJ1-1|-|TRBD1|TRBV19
TGTGCCAGTAGGAGACAGGGGTTGAGCACTGAAGCTTTCTTT
CASRRQGLSTEAFF
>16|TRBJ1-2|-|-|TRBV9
TGTGCCAGCAGCGTAGCTTCCGGTAGGGGTAACTATGGCTACACCTTC
CASSVASGRGNYGYTF
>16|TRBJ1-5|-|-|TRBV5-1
TGCGCCAGCAGCCACCGAGGGGAGATTAGCAATCAGCCCCAGCATTTT
CASSHRGEISNQPQHF
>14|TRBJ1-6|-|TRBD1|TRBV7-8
TGTGCCAGCAGCCTTACAACAGGGGAATCACCCCTCCACTTT
CASSLTTGESPLHF
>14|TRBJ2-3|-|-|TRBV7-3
TGTGCCAGCAGAAAAGCGGCTAGCGAAGATACGCAGTATTTT
CASRKAASEDTQYF
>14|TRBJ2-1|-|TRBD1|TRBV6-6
TGTGCCAGCAGTGGACAGGGAGACTACAATGAGCAGTTCTTC
CASSGQGDYNEQFF
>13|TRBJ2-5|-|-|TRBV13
TGTGCCAGCAGCCCCCCACTAGGGGAGACCCAGTACTTC
CASSPPLGETQYF
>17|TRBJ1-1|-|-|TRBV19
TGTGCCAGTAGTATAATGGTGCACAGGGTAAGCGACACTGAAGCTTTCTTT
CASSIMVHRVSDTEAFF
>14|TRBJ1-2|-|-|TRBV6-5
TGTGCCAGCAGTCCCACCCCCCCCAGCTATGGCTACACCTTC
CASSPTPPSYGYTF
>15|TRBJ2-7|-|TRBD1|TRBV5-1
TGCGCCAGCAGCTCCGGTCCGGGACAGGGGAACGAGCAGTACTTC
CASSSGPGQGNEQYF
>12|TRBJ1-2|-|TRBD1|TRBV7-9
TGTGCCAGCAGCTCGGGACAGGGCCGCTACACCTTC
CASSSGQGRYTF
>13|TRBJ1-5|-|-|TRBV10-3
TGTGCCATCACCTCGGACCGCAATCAGCCCCAGCATTTT
CAITSDRNQPQHF
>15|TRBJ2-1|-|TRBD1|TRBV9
TGTGCCAGCAGCGAGGGACAGGGCTCCTACAATGAGCAGTTCTTC
CASSEGQGSYNEQFF
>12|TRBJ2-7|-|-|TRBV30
TGTGCCTGGAGTGGTCCTAGCGACGAGCAGTACTTC
CAWSGPSDEQYF
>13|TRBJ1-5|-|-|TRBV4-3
TGCGCCAGCAGCCAAGACACCAATCAGCCCCAGCATTTT
CASSQDTNQPQHF
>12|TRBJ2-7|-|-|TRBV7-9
TGTGCCAGCAGCCCGACAGGCTACGAGCAGTACTTC
CASSPTGYEQYF
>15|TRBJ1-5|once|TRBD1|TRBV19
TGTGCCAGTAGTACAGACAGGGCAAGTGGGCAGCCCCAGCATTTT
CASSTDRASGQPQHF
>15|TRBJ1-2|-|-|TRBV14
TGTGCCAGCAGCCAAGGATTCGGGGGACCCTATGGCTACACCTTC
CASSQGFGGPYGYTF
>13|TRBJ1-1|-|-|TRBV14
TGTGCCAGCAGCCAGTTGTGGAACACTGAAGCTTTCTTT
CASSQLWNTEAFF
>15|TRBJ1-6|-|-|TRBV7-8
TGTGCCAGCAGCTTTTTGAAAAGGGGTGATTCACCCCTCCACTTT
CASSFLKRGDSPLHF
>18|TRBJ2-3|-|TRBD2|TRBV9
TGTGCCAGCAGCGTAGGACTAGCGGGGGAGTGGTACGCAGATACGCAGTATTTT
CASSVGLAGEWYADTQYF
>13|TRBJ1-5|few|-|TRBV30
TGTGCCTGGAGTCCCGGGGGAGATCAGCCCCAGCATTTT
CAWSPGGDQPQHF
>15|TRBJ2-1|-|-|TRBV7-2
TGTGCCAGCAGCTTCGAGGGCCCGGCGATCAGCGAGCAGTTCTTC
CASSFEGPAISEQFF
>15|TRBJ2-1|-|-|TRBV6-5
TGTGCCAGCAGTGCGACAGGCCGGTCCTACAATGAGCAGTTCTTC
CASSATGRSYNEQFF
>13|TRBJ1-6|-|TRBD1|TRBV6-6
TGTGCCAGCAACCAGGGACAGGGGTCACCCCTCCACTTT
CASNQGQGSPLHF
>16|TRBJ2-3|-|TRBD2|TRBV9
TGTGCCAGCAGCGTTAGCGGGGGCCTCAGCACAGATACGCAGTATTTT
CASSVSGGLSTDTQYF
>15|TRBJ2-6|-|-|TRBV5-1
TGCGCCAGCAGCTTGGCGGAATCTGGGGCCAACGTCCTGACTTTC
CASSLAESGANVLTF
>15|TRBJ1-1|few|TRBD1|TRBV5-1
TGCGCCAGCAGCACCGGACAGGGGAAGGAAACTGAAGCTTTCTTT
CASSTGQGKETEAFF
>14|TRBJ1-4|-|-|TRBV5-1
TGCGCCAGCAGCGGGGGGTTTGATAATGAAAAACTGTTTTTT
CASSGGFDNEKLFF
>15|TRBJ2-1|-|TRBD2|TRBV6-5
TGTGCCAGCAGAGGAACTAGCGGGGGCTACAATGAGCAGTTCTTC
CASRGTSGGYNEQFF
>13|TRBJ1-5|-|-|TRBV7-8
TGTGCCAGCAGCCAAAAGGGCGATCAGCCCCAGCATTTT
CASSQKGDQPQHF
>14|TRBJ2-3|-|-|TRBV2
TGTGCCAGCAGTGAAGGACTAAGCACAGATACGCAGTATTTT
CASSEGLSTDTQYF
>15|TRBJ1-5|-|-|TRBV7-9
TGTGCCAGCAGCTCGTCAGGGGCGCCCAATCAGCCCCAGCATTTT
CASSSSGAPNQPQHF
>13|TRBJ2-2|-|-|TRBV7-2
TGTGCCAGCAGCTTAATGCAGGGCGGGGAGCTGTTTTTT
CASSLMQGGELFF
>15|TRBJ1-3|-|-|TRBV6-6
TGTGCCAGCAGCCCCGACCCTGACAGGGGAAACACCATATATTTT
CASSPDPDRGNTIYF
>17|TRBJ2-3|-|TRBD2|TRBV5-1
TGCGCCAGCAGCTTAGCTGGACTAGCGGGTCGCACAGATACGCAGTATTTT
CASSLAGLAGRTDTQYF
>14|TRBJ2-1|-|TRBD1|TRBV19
TGTGCCAGTAGTATCCGGACAGGGTACAATGAGCAGTTCTTC
CASSIRTGYNEQFF
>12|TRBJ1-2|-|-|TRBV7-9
TGTGCCAGCAGCTTGTCCGCCTATGGCTACACCTTC
CASSLSAYGYTF
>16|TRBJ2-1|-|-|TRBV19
TGTGCCAGTAGTAAATCGTGGGACACCTCCTACAATGAGCAGTTCTTC
CASSKSWDTSYNEQFF